The 21 T cell receptor beta chains below all came from one sample that was sequenced in a study of type 1 regulatory T cells. Whole-study results and caveats: Tr1 cells had a more restricted TCR repertoire than non-Tr1 cells.

Their specific antigens are unknown. TCRdb re-derived calls from the reads in MiXCR, one entry per CDR3 protein. The repertoire has around 5,000 distinct CDR3 sequences, about a quarter of them found once; the top ten carry about 36%. Input material: cultured type 1 regulatory T (Tr1) cells, either the whole culture or a sorted fraction (not recorded which). These receptors all come from a human donor in good health.

This clonotype was counted at least ten times. The chain uses TRBV19 and TRBJ2-7; 10 positions match TRBD1. The junction had 8 bases not matched to a gene; V was cut back by 6 bases and J by 6 bases. CDR3 length: 14 residues. CDR1 is LNHDA and CDR2 is SQIVND in the germline V gene (reference sequence). CDR3 protein: CASRDPGQGSEQYF. CDR3 nucleotide sequence: TGTGCCAGTAGGGACCCGGGACAGGGGTCCGAGCAGTACTTC.

This rearrangement joins TRBV7-3 to TRBJ2-5; D not resolved. V was trimmed by 5 bases and J by 2 bases, leaving 12 bases between them. The CDR3 is 14 residues long. CDR1 is SGHTA and CDR2 is FQGTGA in the germline V gene. CDR3 region: CASSPSGGQETQYF. DNA of the CDR3: TGTGCCAGCAGCCCTTCGGGCGGTCAAGAGACCCAGTACTTC.

At least ten counts were recorded for this clonotype. CDR3 coding DNA: TGCGCCAGCAGCTTAGGAGACTATAGCACAGATACGCAGTATTTT. Translated: CASSLGDYSTDTQYF. The chain uses TRBV5-1 and TRBJ2-3; D may be TRBD2 (5 bases). V lost 2 bases to trimming and J lost 0 bases, with 10 bases between them. Per the germline V gene, CDR1 is SGHRS and CDR2 is YFSETQ. The CDR3 sequence is 15 residues long.

The chain uses TRBV10-3 and TRBJ1-1, with TRBD1 as a possible D gene (5 bases). There are 14 residues in the CDR3. The germline V gene encodes CDR1 ENHRY and CDR2 SYGVKD. The germline V and J ends were trimmed by 6 bases and 0 bases, with 11 bases remaining between them. The chain's CDR3 is CAIRGTGMNTEAFF. The CDR3 nucleotides are TGTGCCATCAGGGGGACCGGAATGAACACTGAAGCTTTCTTT.

Sample share makes this clonotype medium-sized. The rearrangement joins TRBV3-1 to TRBJ1-1, with a possible D match to TRBD1 (5 bases). Germline CDR1 and CDR2: LGHDT and YNNKEL (reference sequence). This CDR3 is built from 14 residues. Deletions cut 5 bases from V and 1 base from J, with 11 bases between. The CDR3 nucleotides read TGTGCCAGCAGCGCGGGACTTACGAACACTGAAGCTTTCTTT. The encoded protein is CASSAGLTNTEAFF. Full variable domain (missing parts from reference TRBV3-1 and TRBJ1-1): DTAVSQTPKYLVTQMGNDKSIKCEQNLGHDTMYWYKQDSKKFLKIMFSYNNKELIINETVPNRFSPKSPDKAHLNLHINSLELGDSAVYFCASSAGLTNTEAFFGQGTRLTVV.

The sample holds a few counts of this clonotype. The V call is TRBV7-8, the J call TRBJ2-1; 12 positions agree with TRBD2. This CDR3 has 15 amino acids. Trimming took 1 base from V and 9 from J; bases not matched to a gene: 4. CDR1 is SGHVS, CDR2 FQNEAQ, per germline. In DNA, the CDR3 is TGTGCCAGCAGCTTAGGACTAGCGGGGGAACTTGAGCAGTTCTTC. Translation gives CASSLGLAGELEQFF.

The CDR3 loop reads CASSFQGARTEAFF. DNA of the CDR3: TGTGCCAGCAGCTTTCAGGGGGCAAGGACTGAAGCTTTCTTT. This chain uses TRBV7-9 with TRBJ1-1, with TRBD1 identical over 8 bases. The CDR3 sequence is 14 residues long. The V and J ends lost 3 bases and 5 bases, in that order; junction bases with no gene match: 5. The germline V gene has CDR1 SEHNR and CDR2 FQNEAQ (reference sequence).

This clonotype has only a few counts. This sequence joins TRBV4-1 and TRBJ2-1, with TRBD1 matching over 11 bases. From germline, CDR1 is MGHRA and CDR2 YSYEKL. Trimming at V came to 3 bases and at J to 7 bases, leaving 17 bases not matched to a gene. This CDR3 is built from 19 residues. The CDR3 DNA is TGCGCCAGCAGCCAGGCTCCGGGACAGGGGGGCTACCGAGTGAATGAGCAGTTCTTC. Its protein is CASSQAPGQGGYRVNEQFF.

The sample holds a few counts of this clonotype. The V and J genes are TRBV19 and TRBJ2-5; 15 bases are a match to TRBD2. From germline, CDR1 is LNHDA and CDR2 SQIVND (reference sequence). V dropped 4 bases and J dropped 5; count of bases not matched to a gene: 8. This CDR3 comprises 17 residues. CDR3 coding DNA: TGTGCCAGTAGTACTGGGGGACTAGCGGGGGGCCGGGAGACCCAGTACTTC. It specifies CASSTGGLAGGRETQYF.

This clonotype was counted ten times or more. The chain is built from TRBV3-1 and TRBJ2-5; D is undetermined. Germline V gene sequence: CDR1 LGHDT, CDR2 YNNKEL (reference sequence). This CDR3 contains 14 residues. V gave up 0 bases and J gave up 7 bases, with 12 bases separating them. The CDR3 DNA follows: TGTGCCAGCAGCCAAGAGTTTTCCGTCTGGACCCAGTACTTC. Encoded protein: CASSQEFSVWTQYF.

For this clonotype: A clone one base away is much larger, so this may be a read error. This sequence joins TRBV5-6 and TRBJ2-7, with 13 bases matching TRBD2. V trimming: 3 bases; J trimming: 0 bases; junction bases outside the gene matches: 6. Germline-derived CDR1 and CDR2 are SGHDT and YYEEEE. The length of the CDR3 is 17 residues. The CDR3 nucleotides are TGTGCCAGCAGCTCCTTCGGACTAGCGGGGGACTCCTACGAGCAGTACTTC. Encoded protein: CASSSFGLAGDSYEQYF.

This clonotype was recorded at least ten times. The chain combines TRBV12-3 or TRBV12-4 with TRBJ1-3; the match to TRBD1 covers 12 bases. Trimming removed 6 bases from V and 2 bases from J; junction bases left unmatched: 2. The CDR3 is made up of 15 amino acids. CDR3 sequence (DNA): TGTGCCAGCAGGGGACAGGGGGCAGCTGGAAACACCATATATTTT. Encoded protein: CASRGQGAAGNTIYF.

This clonotype showed up just a few times. The V gene is TRBV3-1, the J gene TRBJ1-1, with D perhaps TRBD1 (6 bases). V lost 7 bases, J lost 2 bases, and 17 bases lay in between. Looked up from germline, CDR1 is LGHDT and CDR2 is YNNKEL (reference sequence). This CDR3 has 15 amino acids. Here the CDR3 DNA reads TGTGCCAGCAACCTCGCGGGGGCAAGTAACACTGAAGCTTTCTTT. It translates to CASNLAGASNTEAFF. Full variable domain (missing parts from reference TRBV3-1 and TRBJ1-1): DTAVSQTPKYLVTQMGNDKSIKCEQNLGHDTMYWYKQDSKKFLKIMFSYNNKELIINETVPNRFSPKSPDKAHLNLHINSLELGDSAVYFCASNLAGASNTEAFFGQGTRLTVV.

This clonotype was detected ten times or more. The V call is TRBV7-9, the J call TRBJ1-1; no clear D gene. Germline V CDR1 and CDR2: SEHNR, FQNEAQ (reference sequence). V lost 5 bases to trimming and J lost 1 base, with 11 bases between them. The CDR3 has 14 residues. Written as DNA, the CDR3 is TGTGCCAGCAGCCGAGAAAGAGGGAACACTGAAGCTTTCTTT. This encodes CASSRERGNTEAFF.

By sample share, this clonotype is medium-sized. The V and J genes are TRBV30 and TRBJ2-2; D not resolved. The ends were cut back, 8 bases at V and 4 bases at J, with 8 bases in the middle. The CDR3 is 11 amino acids. Looked up from germline, CDR1 is GTSNPN and CDR2 is SVGIG (reference sequence). The CDR3 nucleotides are TGTGCCGGCGGACGCACCGGGGAGCTGTTTTTT. Translated: CAGGRTGELFF.

Sample share makes this clonotype medium-sized (0.01 to 0.1%). The chain uses TRBV18 and TRBJ2-1, with TRBD1 identical over 9 bases. Looked up from germline, CDR1 is KGHSH and CDR2 is LQKENI. The CDR3 runs 16 residues. J was trimmed by 2 bases and V by 6 bases; bases with no gene match: 8. The CDR3 is CASSAAGQGAYNEQFF. The CDR3 nucleotides are TGTGCCAGCTCCGCTGCGGGACAGGGAGCCTACAATGAGCAGTTCTTC. The full variable domain, completed using reference TRBV18 and TRBJ2-1, is NAGVMQNPRHLVRRRGQEARLRCSPMKGHSHVYWYRQLPEEGLKFMVYLQKENIIDESGMPKERFSAEFPKEGPSILRIQQVVRGDSAAYFCASSAAGQGAYNEQFFGPGTRLTVL.

This clonotype came up a few times. V gene TRBV19 combines with J gene TRBJ1-6, with D possibly being TRBD1 (6 bases). V was cut by 6 bases and J by 7 bases, with 10 bases left in between. Germline loops: CDR1 LNHDA, CDR2 SQIVND (reference sequence). CDR3 length equals 13 residues. The CDR3 DNA sequence: TGTGCCAGTAGACAGGGTCCAAATTCACCCCTCCACTTT. It yields the protein CASRQGPNSPLHF.

CDR3 sequence (DNA): TGTGCCAGCAGTTACCTTAAAAAGACAGGGGGCCACGAGCAGTACTTC. Protein sequence: CASSYLKKTGGHEQYF. This rearrangement joins TRBV6-5 to TRBJ2-7; 10 bases align to TRBD1. The J segment lost 5 bases and the V segment lost 2 bases, leaving 9 bases of the junction unmatched. Germline lookup yields CDR1 MNHEY and CDR2 SVGAGI. This CDR3 region has 16 residues.

This clonotype is classed as medium-sized (0.01 to 0.1%). The rearrangement uses TRBV28 and TRBJ2-1; maybe TRBD2 (7 bases). The CDR3 has 13 residues. Germline V CDR1 and CDR2: MDHEN, SYDVKM. Trimming left V 6 bases short and J 7 bases short, with 13 bases between. The CDR3 DNA follows: TGTGCCAGCAGCCCGGGGGGCCGGAATGAGCAGTTCTTC. It specifies CASSPGGRNEQFF.

V usage is TRBV7-2 and J usage is TRBJ2-7; the D is unclear. The germline V gene has CDR1 SGHTA and CDR2 FQGNSA. Trimming pared 1 base from V and 2 bases from J, leaving 12 bases between. The CDR3 spans 15 residues. The CDR3 region is CASSLVPAPAYEQYF. DNA for the CDR3: TGTGCCAGCAGCTTAGTCCCCGCACCAGCCTACGAGCAGTACTTC. The full variable domain, in which reference TRBV7-2 and TRBJ2-7 provide the parts outside the CDR3, is GAGVSQSPSNKVTEKGKDVELRCDPISGHTALYWYRQSLGQGLEFLIYFQGNSAPDKSGLPSDRFSAERTGGSVSTLTIQRTQQEDSAVYLCASSLVPAPAYEQYFGPGTRLTVT.

This clonotype was seen ten or more times. This chain uses TRBV20-1 with TRBJ1-2, with 8 bases matching TRBD1. This CDR3 comprises 14 residues. The V gene end was trimmed by 6 bases and the J gene end by 4 bases; junction bases not matched to a gene: 10. Germline CDR1 DFQATT, CDR2 SNEGSKA (reference sequence). As DNA, the CDR3 is TGCAGTGCGAGCCCCTCAGGGGGCATCTATGGCTACACCTTC. This gives the protein CSASPSGGIYGYTF.